The 27 T cell receptor beta chains in this list originate from one sample, sequenced in a study of T-cell reconstitution after alpha-beta-depleted transplantation in children. Unique molecular identifiers were incorporated into the prepared TCRbeta library. MiXCR was run by TCRdb on the PCR reads, yielding one entry per CDR3 protein. Among about 350,000 distinct CDR3 sequences listed, about 17% were seen once. The material sequenced was PBMCs, mostly from graft donor cells, taken 360 days after TCRalphabeta/CD19-depleted stem cell transplant. The receptors here all came from a male patient between 2 and 9 years old who had a stem cell transplant for acute lymphoblastic leukemia, so the T cells may come from the graft donor.

The chain is built from TRBV5-5 and TRBJ2-1; 10 nucleotides agree with TRBD2. Germline values: CDR1 SGHKS, CDR2 YYEKEE (reference sequence). The trim removed 0 bases at V and 8 bases at J, leaving 8 bases unmatched. The CDR3 runs 16 residues. The CDR3 DNA is TGTGCCAGCAGCTTGGGTATCAGCGGGAGGGTGGATGAGCAGTTCTTC. Its protein product is CASSLGISGRVDEQFF.

This clonotype has more than one count but fewer than ten. Here the CDR3 DNA reads TGTGCCATCAGTGATAGGGGCGGCCGCTCCTACGAGCAGTACTTC. This gives the protein CAISDRGGRSYEQYF. The chain links TRBV10-3 to TRBJ2-7; D possibly corresponds to TRBD1 (5 bases). CDR1 and CDR2 from the germline V gene are ENHRY and SYGVKD. This CDR3 is built from 15 residues. V was shortened by 3 bases and J by 0 bases, with 12 bases between the two germline ends.

The chain has TRBV28 and TRBJ1-5; a possible D gene is TRBD1 (5 bases). This CDR3 spans 16 amino acids. The germline V and J ends were trimmed by 3 bases and 5 bases, with 17 bases remaining between them. Germline values: CDR1 MDHEN, CDR2 SYDVKM. CDR3 amino acids: CASSFGFWDVHQPQHF. DNA of the CDR3: TGTGCCAGCAGTTTCGGATTCTGGGACGTCCATCAGCCCCAGCATTTT.

The chain couples TRBV29-1 to TRBJ2-5; D possibly matches TRBD1 or TRBD2 (5 bases each). Per the germline V gene, CDR1 is SQVTM and CDR2 is ANQGSEA. The CDR3 consists of 12 residues. Trimming pared 7 bases from V and 4 bases from J, leaving 13 bases between. CDR3 amino acids: CSARRDRETQYF. CDR3 nucleotide sequence: TGCAGCGCGCGAAGGGACCGAGAGACCCAGTACTTC.

This rearrangement joins TRBV11-2 to TRBJ2-7; no clear D. V was shortened by 2 bases and J by 5 bases, with 16 bases between the two germline ends. The CDR3 has 15 amino acids. Germline lookup yields CDR1 SGHAT and CDR2 FQNNGV. The chain's CDR3 is CASSLIPRVLNEQYF. In nucleotides, the CDR3 is TGTGCCAGCAGCTTAATCCCTAGGGTGCTGAACGAGCAGTACTTC.

This clonotype appeared a few times. The chain is built from TRBV7-3 and TRBJ2-2, with 8 bases fitting TRBD2. Unmatched junction bases numbered 3, after V lost 0 bases and J lost 6 bases. Germline V gene lookup returns CDR1 SGHTA and CDR2 FQGTGA. The CDR3 loop spans 15 amino acids. CDR3 amino acids: CASSLTGLGSGELFF. In nucleotides, the CDR3 is TGTGCCAGCAGCTTAACGGGACTAGGTTCCGGGGAGCTGTTTTTT.

The chain joins TRBV11-2 to TRBJ2-5; D possibly corresponds to TRBD2 (6 bases). Trimming stripped 3 bases from V and 6 bases from J, with 11 bases between. The CDR3 spans 13 residues. Germline lookup yields CDR1 SGHAT and CDR2 FQNNGV. The CDR3 sequence is CASSLGLLKTQYF. CDR3 nucleotide sequence: TGTGCCAGCAGCTTGGGACTCCTAAAGACCCAGTACTTC.

The genes are TRBV9 and TRBJ2-7, with no clear D. Germline V gives CDR1 SGDLS, CDR2 YYNGEE. With 0 bases removed from V and 2 bases from J, the gap between germline ends came to 9 bases. The CDR3 consists of 14 residues. As DNA, the CDR3 is TGTGCCAGCAGCGTAGGTGCCGGAACCTACGAGCAGTACTTC. It yields the protein CASSVGAGTYEQYF.

The chain links TRBV12-3 or TRBV12-4 to TRBJ2-1; 10 positions match TRBD2. The CDR3 extends over 16 amino acids. With V trimmed by 8 bases and J by 9 bases, 16 bases remained unmatched. CDR3 amino acids: CASCVGSGRAVIEQFF. CDR3 coding DNA: TGTGCCAGCTGCGTTGGGAGCGGGAGGGCCGTGATTGAGCAGTTCTTC.

The genes are TRBV29-1 and TRBJ2-1, with 11 bases aligning to TRBD2. The germline V gene encodes CDR1 SQVTM and CDR2 ANQGSEA. This CDR3 spans 14 amino acids. With V trimmed by 7 bases and J by 6 bases, 8 bases remained unmatched. CDR3 in DNA: TGCAGCGCAACCCCTAGCGGGAGGATCAATGAGCAGTTCTTC. Protein product: CSATPSGRINEQFF.

A few counts support this clonotype. The gene calls are TRBV27 and TRBJ2-7, with TRBD1 as a possible D gene (5 bases). The ends were cut back, 5 bases at V and 3 bases at J, with 17 bases in the middle. This CDR3 spans 15 amino acids. CDR1 and CDR2 (germline): MNHEY, SMNVEV (reference sequence). The CDR3 protein is CASSPRQPRYYEQYF. The DNA of the CDR3 is TGTGCCAGCAGTCCCCGACAGCCCCGTTACTACGAGCAGTACTTC.

This clonotype was observed a handful of times. The chain employs TRBV29-1 and TRBJ2-1; D not resolved. This CDR3 is 14 amino acids long. Germline CDR1 is SQVTM and CDR2 is ANQGSEA. V shed 4 bases and J shed 0 bases, with 10 bases lying between them. CDR3 in DNA: TGCAGCGTTGTCGGGCATCGCTCCTACAATGAGCAGTTCTTC. Its translation is CSVVGHRSYNEQFF.

The chain links TRBV24-1 to TRBJ2-2; 10 positions match TRBD1. Looked up from germline, CDR1 is KGHDR and CDR2 is SFDVKD. V dropped 10 bases and J dropped 5; count of bases not matched to a gene: 6. The CDR3 spans 14 residues. This CDR3 is CATSDRGLTGELFF. The CDR3 region has the DNA TGTGCCACTTCTGACAGGGGGCTTACCGGGGAGCTGTTTTTT.

V is TRBV4-3 and J is TRBJ2-3; tentatively, D is TRBD2 (6 bases). Trimming pared 1 base from V and 4 bases from J, leaving 18 bases between. The germline V gene has CDR1 LGHNA and CDR2 YSLEER. The CDR3 sequence is 17 residues long. The DNA for the CDR3 is TGCGCCAGCAGCCAAGGGATTGGGAGGCGCCTGCCAGATACGCAGTATTTT. Amino acids: CASSQGIGRRLPDTQYF.

This clonotype was seen a handful of times. The chain carries TRBV6-1 and TRBJ2-1, with TRBD2 identical over 10 bases. Germline CDR1 is MNHNS and CDR2 is SASEGT. The length of the CDR3 is 14 residues. The J segment lost 7 bases and the V segment lost 7 bases, leaving 7 bases of the junction unmatched. The CDR3: CASKRGLATNEQFF. CDR3 bases: TGTGCCAGCAAACGGGGACTAGCGACGAATGAGCAGTTCTTC.

The rearrangement joins TRBV28 to TRBJ1-5, with 10 bases lining up with TRBD1. The J segment lost 4 bases and the V segment lost 2 bases, leaving 2 bases of the junction unmatched. This CDR3 has 15 residues. Germline lookup yields CDR1 MDHEN and CDR2 SYDVKM. The CDR3 reads CASSLDRGPNQPQHF. DNA of the CDR3: TGTGCCAGCAGTTTAGACAGGGGGCCTAATCAGCCCCAGCATTTT.

The chain has TRBV9 and TRBJ2-2; tentative D call: TRBD1 (6 bases). V was cut by 0 bases and J by 2 bases, with 11 bases left in between. Germline lookup yields CDR1 SGDLS and CDR2 YYNGEE. The CDR3 extends over 16 amino acids. This CDR3 is CASSVAGQINTGELFF. CDR3 DNA: TGTGCCAGCAGCGTAGCCGGACAGATTAACACCGGGGAGCTGTTTTTT.

This clonotype was detected a few times. The chain carries TRBV29-1 and TRBJ2-7; the match to TRBD1 covers 9 bases. Germline V gene data show CDR1 as SQVTM and CDR2 as ANQGSEA. CDR3 length: 13 residues. With V trimmed by 5 bases and J by 0 bases, 2 bases remained unmatched. The CDR3 bases are TGCAGCGTTTTGACAGGGGGCTCCTACGAGCAGTACTTC. Encoded protein: CSVLTGGSYEQYF.

This clonotype was counted a few times. The rearrangement joins TRBV5-6 to TRBJ2-3; D is unresolved. Germline CDR1 reads SGHDT; CDR2 reads YYEEEE. This CDR3 has 14 amino acids. V was clipped by 1 base and J by 4 bases, with 10 bases between them. The CDR3, as DNA: TGTGCCAGCAGCTTGTGGCCCAGACCAGATACGCAGTATTTT. Translation gives CASSLWPRPDTQYF.

This clonotype has more than one count but fewer than ten. The chain employs TRBV7-3 and TRBJ1-1; TRBD1 matches 9 bases. Germline CDR1 and CDR2: SGHTA and FQGTGA. The CDR3 is 15 residues long. Trimming removed 4 bases from V and 5 bases from J; junction bases left unmatched: 8. The CDR3, as DNA: TGTGCCAGCAGCTCTACCGGGACAGGGAGGACTGAAGCTTTCTTT. Translated, it gives CASSSTGTGRTEAFF. The full variable domain, in which reference TRBV7-3 and TRBJ1-1 provide the parts outside the CDR3, is GAGVSQTPSNKVTEKGKYVELRCDPISGHTALYWYRQSLGQGPEFLIYFQGTGAADDSGLPNDRFFAVRPEGSVSTLKIQRTERGDSAVYLCASSSTGTGRTEAFFGQGTRLTVV.

The chain is built from TRBV24-1 and TRBJ2-2; D is perhaps TRBD2 (6 bases). The CDR3 is made up of 17 amino acids. From germline, CDR1 is KGHDR and CDR2 SFDVKD. The ends were cut back, 0 bases at V and 4 bases at J, with 14 bases in the middle. This CDR3 is CATSDLPGAPGTGELFF. The CDR3 bases are TGTGCCACCAGTGATTTGCCGGGAGCGCCGGGCACCGGGGAGCTGTTTTTT.

The chain uses TRBV12-3 or TRBV12-4 and TRBJ2-3; D is undetermined. There are 14 residues in the CDR3. V was trimmed by 6 bases and J by 5 bases, leaving 15 bases between them. The CDR3 DNA reads TGTGCCAGCAGCGGGTGGGCCACACAAGATACGCAGTATTTT. It is translated as CASSGWATQDTQYF.

The chain uses TRBV6-5 and TRBJ2-7; 10 nucleotides match TRBD2. Germline-derived CDR1 and CDR2 are MNHEY and SVGAGI. V lost 4 bases and J lost 2; bases outside the gene matches: 5. The CDR3 is 15 amino acids. The CDR3 spells CASSSLAGIAYEQYF. CDR3 nucleotide sequence: TGTGCCAGCAGTTCACTAGCGGGGATAGCCTACGAGCAGTACTTC.

The table lists this clonotype with many counts. The chain has TRBV12-3 or TRBV12-4 and TRBJ1-1; D remains ambiguous. The CDR3 totals 13 residues. V lost 3 bases, J lost 5 bases, and 10 bases lay in between. The CDR3, as DNA: TGTGCCAGCAGTTTGCAGTTGGAGACTGAAGCTTTCTTT. Residues: CASSLQLETEAFF.

This clonotype was seen a few times. The gene calls are TRBV29-1 and TRBJ2-1; 11 bases map to TRBD2. The ends lost 0 bases at V and 3 bases at J; junction bases unmatched: 13. This CDR3 has 19 residues. Germline V gives CDR1 SQVTM, CDR2 ANQGSEA. In nucleotides, the CDR3 is TGCAGCGTTGAAGATCCAACTAGCGGGAGAGCAACTTACTACAATGAGCAGTTCTTC. This sequence encodes CSVEDPTSGRATYYNEQFF.

This clonotype was recorded a few times. The genes are TRBV7-9 and TRBJ2-5, with no clear D. This CDR3 comprises 15 residues. The germline V gene encodes CDR1 SEHNR and CDR2 FQNEAQ (reference sequence). Trimming cost V 6 bases and J 2 bases, with 16 bases left between them. CDR3 sequence: CASSPRTVQQETQYF. The DNA for the CDR3 is TGTGCCAGCAGTCCCCGGACGGTACAACAAGAGACCCAGTACTTC.

The chain employs TRBV10-3 and TRBJ2-7; D possibly corresponds to TRBD1 (5 bases). The CDR3 totals 12 residues. Germline CDR1 ENHRY, CDR2 SYGVKD. The V end lost 8 bases, the J end lost 3 bases, and 11 bases lay between the germline ends. CDR3 in DNA: TGTGCCATCGGGGCCGCCAGCTACGAGCAGTACTTC. The encoded protein is CAIGAASYEQYF.